These T cell receptor beta chains were read from a single sample in a study of regulatory T cells in long-lasting Graves disease. Each CDR3 protein gets one entry after TCRdb re-called the multiplex PCR reads with MiXCR. Found here are roughly 520,000 distinct CDR3 sequences, about 12% of them singletons; the top ten hold roughly 9.3%. The sample was also reused in another study, on T cells in Graves' hyperthyroidism and ophthalmopathy.

Sequenced here: peripheral blood mononuclear cells (PBMCs), sampled at new diagnosis, from a patient treated with antithyroid drugs. All receptors derive from a woman aged 25 to 39 with Graves disease. Each CDR3 is given with its conserved first and last residue. D genes are given only for firm matches. Clone size is shown for a subset of rows, as once, few, many or a class of expanded clone.

len | j_gene | v_gene | abundance | d_gene | CDR3nt | CDR3aa
14 | TRBJ2-7 | TRBV12-3/TRBV12-4 | few | - | TGTGCCAGCAGTAATAGGGGGATTTCCTACGAGCAGTACTTC | CASSNRGISYEQYF
12 | TRBJ1-1 | TRBV29-1 | many | TRBD1 | TGCAGCGTGGGACAGCAAGAGACTGAAGCTTTCTTT | CSVGQQETEAFF
13 | TRBJ1-1 | TRBV6-1 | few | TRBD1 | TGTGCCAGCAGTATTGACAGGGCTGCTGAAGCTTTCTTT | CASSIDRAAEAFF
13 | TRBJ2-1 | TRBV7-2 | - | - | TGTGCCAGCAGGCTCCGTCCCTACAATGAGCAGTTCTTC | CASRLRPYNEQFF
17 | TRBJ2-1 | TRBV5-6 | few | TRBD1 | TGTGCCAGCAGCTTAGATCTAACCCGGGACAGGGGCAATGAGCAGTTCTTC | CASSLDLTRDRGNEQFF
16 | TRBJ2-3 | TRBV19 | few | TRBD2 | TGTGCCAGTACCCCTGGACTAGCGGAAGGCACAGATACGCAGTATTTT | CASTPGLAEGTDTQYF
18 | TRBJ2-5 | TRBV28 | many | - | TGTGCCAGCAGTTTCCCCCTCGGGGTTCTGGCAACCGAAGAGACCCAGTACTTC | CASSFPLGVLATEETQYF
16 | TRBJ1-1 | TRBV6-1 | many | - | TGTGCCAGCAGCGTGCCGCAGGGAACACTGAACACTGAAGCTTTCTTT | CASSVPQGTLNTEAFF
14 | TRBJ2-1 | TRBV27 | many | TRBD2 | TGTGCCAGCAGCATCCTAGCGGGGTTTAATGAGCAGTTCTTC | CASSILAGFNEQFF
16 | TRBJ2-2 | TRBV24-1 | many | - | TGTGCCACCAGTGATGGCGGGGGACAGTACACCGGGGAGCTGTTTTTT | CATSDGGGQYTGELFF
15 | TRBJ2-5 | TRBV15 | - | - | TGTGCCACCAGCACCTATAGGACAGCCCAAGAGACCCAGTACTTC | CATSTYRTAQETQYF
16 | TRBJ2-1 | TRBV29-1 | - | TRBD2 | TGCAGCGCTCGGGGGGCTAGCGGGAGACGGGACAATGAGCAGTTCTTC | CSARGASGRRDNEQFF
15 | TRBJ2-1 | TRBV11-2 | few | TRBD1 | TGTGCCAGCAGCGGGGGACAGGGCTCCTACAATGAGCAGTTCTTC | CASSGGQGSYNEQFF
17 | TRBJ2-1 | TRBV28 | many | TRBD2 | TGTGCCAGCAGTCCCCCGGGACTAGCGGGAAGGGTTGATGAGCAGTTCTTC | CASSPPGLAGRVDEQFF
16 | TRBJ2-7 | TRBV6-1 | - | TRBD2 | TGTGCCAGCAGTCGGAGACTAGCGGGAGCTTCCTACGAGCAGTACTTC | CASSRRLAGASYEQYF
15 | TRBJ1-5 | TRBV6-1 | many | TRBD1 | TGTGCCAGCATTCGGACAGGTTGGGGCAATCAGCCCCAGCATTTT | CASIRTGWGNQPQHF
13 | TRBJ1-4 | TRBV2 | once | - | TGTGCCAGCAGTGAATGGGCTAATGAAAAACTGTTTTTT | CASSEWANEKLFF
17 | TRBJ2-3 | TRBV28 | many | - | TGTGCCAGCAGTTTATGGAGAAAATCTGTGGGCACAGATACGCAGTATTTT | CASSLWRKSVGTDTQYF
14 | TRBJ1-5 | TRBV6-1 | - | - | TGTGCCAGCAATAGGTTTCCTGGCAATCAGCCCCAGCATTTT | CASNRFPGNQPQHF
14 | TRBJ1-2 | TRBV2 | many | TRBD1 | TGTGCCAGCAGTGAGAGGAGACAGGGCTATGGCTACACCTTC | CASSERRQGYGYTF
14 | TRBJ1-1 | TRBV7-9 | many | - | TGTGCCAGCAGCTTATTCTCAGGGGACACTGAAGCTTTCTTT | CASSLFSGDTEAFF
16 | TRBJ1-4 | TRBV5-1 | many | - | TGCGCCAGCAGCTTGGATTCCTGGGGAGGGGATGAAAAACTGTTTTTT | CASSLDSWGGDEKLFF
15 | TRBJ1-1 | TRBV2 | many | - | TGTGCCAGCAGTGAACGGTCTCCTGCGAACACTGAAGCTTTCTTT | CASSERSPANTEAFF
15 | TRBJ1-5 | TRBV3-1 | many | - | TGTGCCAGCAGCCAAGTCGCCGGGGCAGATCAGCCCCAGCATTTT | CASSQVAGADQPQHF
14 | TRBJ1-6 | TRBV12-3/TRBV12-4 | many | TRBD1 | TGTGCCAGCAGTCCCAGACAGGGGATTTCACCCCTCCACTTT | CASSPRQGISPLHF
14 | TRBJ2-5 | TRBV4-1 | - | TRBD1 | TGCGCCAGCAGCCATCCGGACAGGGAAGAGACCCAGTACTTC | CASSHPDREETQYF
15 | TRBJ2-3 | TRBV28 | many | - | TGTGCCAGCAGTCGATCCGGGCCCAGCACAGATACGCAGTATTTT | CASSRSGPSTDTQYF
15 | TRBJ1-3 | TRBV4-1 | - | TRBD1 | TGCGCCAGCAGCCATCAAACAGGGGCTGGAAACACCATATATTTT | CASSHQTGAGNTIYF
15 | TRBJ1-3 | TRBV3-1 | many | - | TGTGCCAGCAGCCCAAAGTTGGTCTCTGGAAACACCATATATTTT | CASSPKLVSGNTIYF
15 | TRBJ2-5 | TRBV2 | - | TRBD2 | TGTGCCAGCATGCTCGCTAGCGGGTCCCAAGAGACCCAGTACTTC | CASMLASGSQETQYF
13 | TRBJ2-1 | TRBV2 | - | TRBD2 | TGTGCCAGCGTCCTAGCGGGTTACAATGAGCAGTTCTTC | CASVLAGYNEQFF
16 | TRBJ2-3 | TRBV24-1 | - | - | TGTGCCACCAGCCCCCCCGAAGGGGTCGCTGGAGATACGCAGTATTTT | CATSPPEGVAGDTQYF
15 | TRBJ2-1 | TRBV28 | many | - | TGTGCCAGCAGCCTGCAAGGAGGGCCATACAATGAGCAGTTCTTC | CASSLQGGPYNEQFF
16 | TRBJ1-6 | TRBV28 | many | - | TGTGCCAGCAGGGTCGGCGGCCACTCCTATAATTCACCCCTCCACTTT | CASRVGGHSYNSPLHF
14 | TRBJ2-3 | TRBV7-2 | many | - | TGTGCCAGCAGCCCGACTAGGGGAACAGATACGCAGTATTTT | CASSPTRGTDTQYF
17 | TRBJ1-1 | TRBV4-2 | - | - | TGTGCCAGCAGCCAAGATACAGCAGGGGTACTGAACACTGAAGCTTTCTTT | CASSQDTAGVLNTEAFF
11 | TRBJ2-7 | TRBV7-9 | many | TRBD1 | TGTGCCAGCAGTCGACAGGGGGCCCAGTACTTC | CASSRQGAQYF
14 | TRBJ2-3 | TRBV11-2 | many | TRBD2 | TGTGCCAGCAGCTGGCGGGAGGGAGTAGATACGCAGTATTTT | CASSWREGVDTQYF
14 | TRBJ1-2 | TRBV20-1 | many | - | TGCAGTGCTCGCGGGGAAGGAGCTAACTATGGCTACACCTTC | CSARGEGANYGYTF
12 | TRBJ1-2 | TRBV3-1 | many | - | TGTGCCAGCAGCCCTGGGGTGGGGGCGCTCCACTTC | CASSPGVGALHF
14 | TRBJ2-5 | TRBV7-2 | many | - | TGTGCCAGCAGCTTAGCAGGGCCTCAAGAGACCCAGTACTTC | CASSLAGPQETQYF
15 | TRBJ2-3 | TRBV6-1 | - | TRBD2 | TGTGCCAGCTCCCCACTAGCGGGAGGGATAGATACGCAGTATTTT | CASSPLAGGIDTQYF
15 | TRBJ2-1 | TRBV3-1 | many | - | TGTGCCAGCAGCCACCGTGGCAGGGGATACAATGAGCAGTTCTTC | CASSHRGRGYNEQFF
17 | TRBJ1-2 | TRBV10-3 | many | - | TGTGCCATCAGTGAGTCAGGAGACAGAGGAGCTCAGTATGGCTACACCTTC | CAISESGDRGAQYGYTF
14 | TRBJ2-3 | TRBV6-5 | many | - | TGTGCCAGCAGTTACTTCGTACGGACAGATACGCAGTATTTT | CASSYFVRTDTQYF
13 | TRBJ1-1 | TRBV6-1 | many | TRBD1 | TGTGCCAGCGGGGACAGGGAATATTCTGAAGCTTTCTTT | CASGDREYSEAFF
16 | TRBJ2-6 | TRBV5-4 | - | TRBD1 | TGTGCCAGCAGCTCGACAGGGGGGTTAGGGGCCAACGTCCTGACTTTC | CASSSTGGLGANVLTF
23 | TRBJ1-2 | TRBV6-2/TRBV6-3 | many | TRBD1 | TGTGCCAGCAGCACACCCTCCCACGGGAGGGGGCATTGGACCCGACTGACCGGCTATGGCTACACCTTC | CASSTPSHGRGHWTRLTGYGYTF
16 | TRBJ1-6 | TRBV30 | many | - | TGTGCCTGGAGTGTCGAAACCGGGACACCGCGCTCACCCCTCCACTTT | CAWSVETGTPRSPLHF
15 | TRBJ1-1 | TRBV19 | many | TRBD1 | TGTGCCAGTAGTGACGACGGGACAGGGGGCTCTGAAGCTTTCTTT | CASSDDGTGGSEAFF
15 | TRBJ1-1 | TRBV27 | many | - | TGTGCCAGCATGTTTGTCGGACGGACGAACACTGAAGCTTTCTTT | CASMFVGRTNTEAFF
14 | TRBJ1-3 | TRBV7-2 | many | - | TGTGCCAGCAGCACAGGGACCCCTGGAAACACCATATATTTT | CASSTGTPGNTIYF